This record looks at one T cell receptor beta chain sequence and its context. Its cognate antigen is unknown. A single record per CDR3 protein comes from TCRdb applying MiXCR to the PCR reads. Here the sample spans roughly 300,000 distinct CDR3 sequences, roughly a quarter being singletons. The germline V and J ends were trimmed by 7 bases and 0 bases, with 10 bases remaining between them. CDR1 is SGHAT, CDR2 FQNNGV, per germline. The length of the CDR3 is 15 residues. Sorting defined naive CD8 T cells as CD8+CD4-CCR7+CD45RA+. This record belongs to a study of molecular identifiers for immune sequencing clone quantification. General study results and limits: Clones exceeding 20 RNA copies carried over 97% of effector molecules but under 1% of naive-cell molecules.

The source material was naive CD8+ T cells from blood, with Jurkat cell RNA spiked in. Stated subset: FACS-sorted CD8+CD4-CCR7+CD45RA+ naive T cells. This sequence was found in a human donor in good health. Some libraries in this study had Jurkat cell RNA spiked in. This chain uses TRBV11-2 with TRBJ2-6; D ambiguous. The CDR3 DNA reads TGTGCCAGCACCCTCCATAGCTCTGGGGCCAACGTCCTGACTTTC. Translation: CASTLHSSGANVLTF. Looking up the rest from reference TRBV11-2 and TRBJ2-6 gives the full variable domain: EAGVAQSPRYKIIEKRQSVAFWCNPISGHATLYWYQQILGQGPKLLIQFQNNGVVDDSQLPKDRFSAERLKGVDSTLKIQPAKLEDSAVYLCASTLHSSGANVLTFGAGSRLTVL.